This T cell receptor (beta chain) was profiled in a study of CD8 T cells in ankylosing spondylitis. Study-wide results and limits: Within matched ankylosing spondylitis synovial fluid, disease-linked clones were reportedly significantly enriched. Ankylosing spondylitis blood seemed to carry a telltale TCR beta motif made of several highly homologous variants. Past research had described some motif variants in reactive arthritis synovial fluid and blood.

The CDR3 covers 13 residues. Trimming left V 0 bases short and J 3 bases short, with 7 bases between. Germline V gene lookup returns CDR1 SGDLS and CDR2 YYNGEE. Using its own MiXCR run on the 5' RACE reads, TCRdb lists one record per CDR3 protein. The sample has tens of thousands of distinct CDR3 sequences, about 8.1% seen once. A few counts support this clonotype. No antigen is known for it. The chain recombines TRBV9 with TRBJ2-7; weak D call: TRBD1 (5 bases). Input material: blood, either unsorted or a sorted T cell fraction (not recorded which). This clonotype originated in a male donor with ankylosing spondylitis. CDR3 sequence (DNA): TGTGCCAGCAGCGTAGGGGGCGTCTACGAGCAGTACTTC. It translates to CASSVGGVYEQYF.